This TCR beta chain was profiled in a study of T cells in Graves' hyperthyroidism and ophthalmopathy. Study-wide background: Blood from the periphery was taken at initial diagnosis, before any treatment.

CDR1 is LNHNV, CDR2 YYDKDF, per germline (reference sequence). The CDR3 length is 14 residues. The V and J ends lost 1 base and 8 bases respectively, with 14 bases between them. TCR beta CDR3 regions were amplified from RNA. TCR CDR3 regions were first amplified by RT-PCR with HTBI primers. MiXCR was run by TCRdb on the multiplex PCR reads, yielding one entry per CDR3 protein. The data contain around 690,000 distinct CDR3 sequences, roughly 20% of them singletons. Specimen: blood. The J gene is TRBJ1-2, the V gene TRBV15; D not resolved. The TCR comes from a man between 25 and 39 years old with Graves' ophthalmopathy. CDR3 residues: CATSRVRATGGYTF. Here the CDR3 DNA reads TGTGCCACCAGCAGAGTACGGGCCACGGGCGGCTACACCTTC. Using reference TRBV15 and TRBJ1-2 for the parts outside the CDR3, the full variable domain is DAMVIQNPRYQVTQFGKPVTLSCSQTLNHNVMYWYQQKSSQAPKLLFHYYDKDFNNEADTPDNFQSRRPNTSFCFLDIRSPGLGDTAMYLCATSRVRATGGYTFGSGTRLTVV.